This T cell receptor beta chain was identified in a study of blood T cell repertoires in COVID-19. Repertoires were generated with immunoSEQ multiplex PCR, while TCRdb's copy carries only in-frame clones and drops some. The sample lists approximately 240,000 clones, approximately 83% occurring once. The V gene lost 0 bases and the J gene lost 1 base, with 10 bases spanning the gap. In germline, CDR1 is SGHDT, CDR2 YYEEEE. This CDR3 spans 15 amino acids. Specimen: peripheral blood. The receptor was isolated from a woman aged 25-40 years who had recovered from COVID-19. The chain employs TRBV5-6 and TRBJ1-1; the D is unclear. DNA of the CDR3: TGTGCCAGCAGCTTGGGCAATACAGAGAACACTGAAGCTTTCTTT. This codes for CASSLGNTENTEAFF.